This TCR beta chain was profiled in a study of cytomegalovirus exposure and HLA in healthy donors. This CDR3 is built from 12 residues. Germline CDR1 is SQVTM and CDR2 is ANQGSEA. V lost 5 bases and J lost 7, with 11 bases in between. Primers for the PCR totalled 60 Vbeta and 13 Jbeta. Measured with immunoSEQ multiplex PCR; TCRdb has only the in-frame clones, and not every one. The data hold approximately 100,000 clones, with approximately 66% observed a single time. The source is a woman in her forties or fifties in good health and CMV-seronegative. The chain has TRBV29-1 and TRBJ2-2; no firm D call. Material: PBMCs. The CDR3 bases are TGCAGCGTTTCGGTCGTCGACGGGGAGCTGTTTTTT. Translated, it gives CSVSVVDGELFF.